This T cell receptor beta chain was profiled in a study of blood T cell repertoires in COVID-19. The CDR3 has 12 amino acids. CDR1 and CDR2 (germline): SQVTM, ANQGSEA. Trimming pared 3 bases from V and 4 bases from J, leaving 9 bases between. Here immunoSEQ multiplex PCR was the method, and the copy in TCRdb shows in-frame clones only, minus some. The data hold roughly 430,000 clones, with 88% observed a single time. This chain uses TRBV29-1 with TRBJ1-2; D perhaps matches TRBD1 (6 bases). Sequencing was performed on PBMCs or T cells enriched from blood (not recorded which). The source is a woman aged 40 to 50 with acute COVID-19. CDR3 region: CSVEGGAYGYTF. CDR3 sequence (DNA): TGCAGCGTTGAGGGGGGGGCCTATGGCTACACCTTC.